The 2 T cell receptor beta chains listed next were all sequenced from one sample in a study of OX40 agonist ivuxolimab in advanced cancers. The protocol was immunoSEQ multiplex PCR, while the TCRdb copy is restricted to in-frame clones and leaves out a portion. Here the sample spans roughly 40,000 clones, 92% being singletons. Sequencing used CD4+ or CD8+ T cells sorted from blood, obtained in a trial of the OX40 agonist ivuxolimab. The source of these receptors is an adult with an advanced solid tumor such as melanoma, head and neck, liver or kidney cancer.

V usage is TRBV5-4 and J usage is TRBJ2-7; no clear D. Germline-derived CDR1 and CDR2 are SGHNT and YYREEE (reference sequence). CDR3 size: 14 residues. Trimming removed 0 bases at V and 9 bases at J, with 16 bases between. CDR3 protein: CASSLVEDPGVQYF. In DNA, the CDR3 is TGTGCCAGCAGCTTGGTTGAGGACCCGGGCGTGCAGTACTTC.

V gene TRBV29-1 combines with J gene TRBJ2-7; possibly TRBD1 for D (6 bases). This CDR3 comprises 12 residues. Germline V gene data show CDR1 as SQVTM and CDR2 as ANQGSEA. V lost 6 bases and J lost 4, with 13 bases in between. Here the CDR3 DNA reads TGCAGCGTACTGGGGGCGGATTACGAGCAGTACTTC. Its protein is CSVLGADYEQYF.